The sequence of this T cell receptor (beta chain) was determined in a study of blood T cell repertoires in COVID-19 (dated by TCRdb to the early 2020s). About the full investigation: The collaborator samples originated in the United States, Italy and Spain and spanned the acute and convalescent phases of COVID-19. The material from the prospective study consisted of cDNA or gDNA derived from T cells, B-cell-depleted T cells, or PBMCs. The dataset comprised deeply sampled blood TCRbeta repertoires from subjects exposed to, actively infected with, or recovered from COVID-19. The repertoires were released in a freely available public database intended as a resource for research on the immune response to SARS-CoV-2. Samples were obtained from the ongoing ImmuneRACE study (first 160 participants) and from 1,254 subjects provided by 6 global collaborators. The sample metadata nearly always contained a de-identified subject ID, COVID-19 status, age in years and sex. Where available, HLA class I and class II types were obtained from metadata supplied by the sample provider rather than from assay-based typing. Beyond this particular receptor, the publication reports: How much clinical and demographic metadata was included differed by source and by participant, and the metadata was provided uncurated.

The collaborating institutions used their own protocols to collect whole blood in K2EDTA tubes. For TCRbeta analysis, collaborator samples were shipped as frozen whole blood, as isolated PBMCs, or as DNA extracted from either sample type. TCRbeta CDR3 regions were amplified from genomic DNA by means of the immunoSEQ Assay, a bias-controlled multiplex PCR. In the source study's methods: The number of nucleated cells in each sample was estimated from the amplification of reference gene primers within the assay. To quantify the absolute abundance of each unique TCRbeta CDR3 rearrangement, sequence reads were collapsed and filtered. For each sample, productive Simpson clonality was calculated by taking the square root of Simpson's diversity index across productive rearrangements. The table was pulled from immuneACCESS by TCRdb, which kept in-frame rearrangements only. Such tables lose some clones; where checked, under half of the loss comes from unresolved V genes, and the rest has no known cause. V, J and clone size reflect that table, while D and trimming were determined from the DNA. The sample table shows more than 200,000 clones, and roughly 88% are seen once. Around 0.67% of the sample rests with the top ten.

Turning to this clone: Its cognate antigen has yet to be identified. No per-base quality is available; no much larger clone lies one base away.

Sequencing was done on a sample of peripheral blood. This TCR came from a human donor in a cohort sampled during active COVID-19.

DNA sequence: TGTGCCAGCAGCATTTCAGTCACCCATGAAAAACTGTTTTTT. Protein translation: CASSISVTHEKLFF. Recombination linked TRBV7-9 to TRBJ1-4, with the D gene not clear enough to name. From cysteine to phenylalanine, the CDR3 is 14 amino acids long. Only the CDR3 part of the read is kept: 42 bases, read in frame from the first base. V lost 5 bases and J lost 6 bases; the stretch between them is 13 bases long. The germline V gene encodes CDR1 SEHNR and CDR2 FQNEAQ (reference sequence).